This T cell receptor beta chain was identified in a study of T cell responses to AZD1222 COVID-19 vaccine. The CDR3 sequence is 13 residues long. V lost 5 bases to trimming and J lost 1 base, with 8 bases between them. CDR1 and CDR2 from the germline V gene are SEHNR and FQNEAQ (reference sequence). This clone was picked up a small number of times. Sequencing was performed with immunoSEQ multiplex PCR; in TCRdb, only in-frame clones are kept and a portion is missing. Among 250,000 or so clones, 93% were seen once, and the ten largest hold 0.55%. The chain links TRBV7-9 to TRBJ1-1; D is ambiguous. This TCR derives from an adult in good health. Sequences were derived from peripheral blood, sampled on day 0 of AZD1222 vaccination. The CDR3 sequence: CASSEKWNTEAFF. DNA for the CDR3: TGTGCCAGCAGCGAAAAATGGAACACTGAAGCTTTCTTT. Filled out from reference TRBV7-9 and TRBJ1-1, the complete variable domain reads DTGVSQNPRHKITKRGQNVTFRCDPISEHNRLYWYRQTLGQGPEFLTYFQNEAQLEKSRLLSDRFSAERPKGSFSTLEIQRTEQGDSAMYLCASSEKWNTEAFFGQGTRLTVV.